A single sample is the source of the 25 T cell receptor beta chains below, sequenced in a study of blood T cell repertoires in COVID-19. Sequencing used immunoSEQ multiplex PCR; TCRdb keeps in-frame clones, though not all of them. The sample comprises roughly 290,000 clones, 84% of which are singletons, and around 16% rests with the top ten. Sample: peripheral blood. These receptor sequences come from a person between 65 and 79 years old with COVID-19, enrolled during active disease.

The chain joins TRBV25-1 to TRBJ2-2, with 9 bases identical to TRBD2. Germline CDR1 and CDR2: MGHDK and SYGVNS. V gave up 4 bases and J gave up 4 bases; unmatched junction bases: 13. The CDR3 sequence is 18 residues long. The CDR3 nucleotides are TGTGCCAGCAGTGGCTCAATGGGATTAGCGGGAGTCACCGGGGAGCTGTTTTTT. Protein: CASSGSMGLAGVTGELFF. The whole variable domain, remainder taken from reference TRBV25-1 and TRBJ2-2, is EADIYQTPRYLVIGTGKKITLECSQTMGHDKMYWYQQDPGMELHLIHYSYGVNSTEKGDLSSESTVSRIRTEHFPLTLESARPSHTSQYLCASSGSMGLAGVTGELFFGEGSRLTVL.

This clone was seen only once. V and J are TRBV14 and TRBJ2-3; D is unresolved. Germline V gene lookup returns CDR1 SGHDN and CDR2 FVKESK. V shed 0 bases and J shed 1 base, with 5 bases lying between them. The CDR3 contains 14 residues. The CDR3 here is CASSQDPGTDTQYF. Written as DNA, the CDR3 is TGTGCCAGCAGCCAAGATCCAGGCACAGATACGCAGTATTTT.

The gene calls are TRBV5-4 and TRBJ2-1, with 8 bases that match TRBD2. J lost 10 bases, V lost 7 bases, and 22 bases had no gene match. CDR1 and CDR2 (germline): SGHNT, YYREEE (reference sequence). This CDR3 has 17 residues. The CDR3: CASQSPRVRGGLGEQFF. CDR3 DNA sequence: TGTGCCAGCCAGTCCCCCCGGGTTCGGGGGGGCCTTGGAGAGCAGTTCTTC.

The gene calls are TRBV6-5 and TRBJ2-3, with 11 bases identical to TRBD2. CDR3 length: 15 amino acids. The germline gives CDR1 MNHEY, CDR2 SVGAGI. Trimming removed 5 bases from V and 2 bases from J; junction bases left unmatched: 3. The CDR3 DNA reads TGTGCCAGCAGTAATAGCGGGGGGGCCACAGATACGCAGTATTTT. Its protein product is CASSNSGGATDTQYF.

CDR3 nucleotide sequence: TGCGCCAGCAGCTTGGCTACAGGGTTTACCGGGGAGCTGTTTTTT. It codes for CASSLATGFTGELFF. The genes are TRBV5-1 and TRBJ2-2; a possible D gene is TRBD1 (6 bases). Looked up from germline, CDR1 is SGHRS and CDR2 is YFSETQ. V shed 0 bases and J shed 5 bases, with 11 bases lying between them. The CDR3 length is 15 residues.

This chain uses TRBV10-3 with TRBJ2-7; 12 bases align to TRBD2. The CDR3 contains 15 residues. The trim removed 6 bases at V and 3 bases at J, leaving 6 bases unmatched. From germline, CDR1 is ENHRY and CDR2 SYGVKD. The CDR3 bases are TGTGCCATCAGCCCCCTAGCGGGAGGGGACTACGAGCAGTACTTC. Protein: CAISPLAGGDYEQYF.

The chain joins TRBV5-6 to TRBJ1-4; D is unresolved. From germline, CDR1 is SGHDT and CDR2 YYEEEE. Trimming shortened V by 0 bases and J by 0 bases, and 12 bases separated the two germline ends. The CDR3 covers 17 residues. The CDR3 region is CASSLAGWGATNEKLFF. CDR3 DNA sequence: TGTGCCAGCAGCTTGGCCGGTTGGGGAGCAACTAATGAAAAACTGTTTTTT.

The chain carries TRBV7-8 and TRBJ2-7; D gene ambiguous. The germline V gene encodes CDR1 SGHVS and CDR2 FQNEAQ. This CDR3 is 14 amino acids long. The V end lost 3 bases, the J end lost 0 bases, and 9 bases lay between the germline ends. The CDR3 bases are TGTGCCAGCAGCTTGAGTCGGAGCTCCTACGAGCAGTACTTC. It yields the protein CASSLSRSSYEQYF.

The V call is TRBV9, the J call TRBJ2-7, with a possible D match to TRBD2 (6 bases). The CDR3 contains 15 residues. Germline V gene data show CDR1 as SGDLS and CDR2 as YYNGEE. V lost 0 bases and J 2 bases, leaving 12 bases between the germline ends. The CDR3 nucleotides are TGTGCCAGCAGCGTAGAGTGGGGGGTGACCTACGAGCAGTACTTC. Amino acids: CASSVEWGVTYEQYF.

V gene TRBV24-1 combines with J gene TRBJ1-1; D not certain. V was cut by 5 bases and J by 4 bases, with 10 bases left in between. The germline gives CDR1 KGHDR, CDR2 SFDVKD. This CDR3 is built from 13 residues. The CDR3 nucleotides read TGTGCCACCAGTGTCCGGGATGGCACTGAAGCTTTCTTT. Translated, it gives CATSVRDGTEAFF.

The table lists this clone with a count of one. V gene TRBV28 combines with J gene TRBJ2-5; 14 positions match TRBD2. The CDR3 is 18 amino acids. Trimming cost V 6 bases and J 4 bases; bases outside gene matches: 13. Germline V gene lookup returns CDR1 MDHEN and CDR2 SYDVKM. In nucleotides, the CDR3 is TGTGCCAGCAGGACTAGCGGGAGGGCCGAGGTCTCTTCAGAGACCCAGTACTTC. This codes for CASRTSGRAEVSSETQYF.

V usage is TRBV3-1 (or the pseudogene TRBV3-2) and J usage is TRBJ2-1; TRBD1 matches 8 bases. Looked up from germline, CDR1 is LGHDT and CDR2 is YNNKEL (reference sequence). CDR3 size: 17 residues. V shed 1 base, J shed 4 bases, and the junction held 9 bases outside the gene matches. CDR3 sequence reads: CASSQAGGQGGYNEQFF. The CDR3 DNA follows: TGTGCCAGCAGCCAAGCGGGCGGACAGGGTGGATACAATGAGCAGTTCTTC.

The chain links TRBV5-1 to TRBJ2-3; D ambiguous. The V and J ends lost 0 bases and 2 bases respectively, with 10 bases between them. CDR1 and CDR2 from the germline V gene are SGHRS and YFSETQ. The CDR3 totals 15 residues. This CDR3 is CASSLESSHTDTQYF. In nucleotides, the CDR3 is TGCGCCAGCAGCTTGGAGTCCTCACACACAGATACGCAGTATTTT.

This sequence joins TRBV2 and TRBJ2-5, with 11 bases lining up with TRBD2. This CDR3 has 16 residues. Losses at the gene ends were 5 bases for V and 4 bases for J; bases not matched to a gene: 9. Germline V gives CDR1 SNHLY, CDR2 FYNNEI. The CDR3 DNA is TGTGCCAGCAGTCGCCTAGCGGGGGGAATTGGAGAGACCCAGTACTTC. Amino acids: CASSRLAGGIGETQYF.

The chain employs TRBV27 and TRBJ2-7; D possibly corresponds to TRBD2 (6 bases). Between the trimmed V and J ends, which lost 2 bases and 5 bases, there was a span of 19 bases. This CDR3 has 16 amino acids. Germline V gives CDR1 MNHEY, CDR2 SMNVEV (reference sequence). The CDR3 is CASSLRTSGTGDEQYF. The CDR3 nucleotides are TGTGCCAGCAGTTTAAGGACTTCCGGGACTGGGGACGAGCAGTACTTC.

In its sample, this clone was seen a few times. The chain carries TRBV18 and TRBJ2-5, with a tentative D call TRBD1 (5 bases). Between the trimmed V and J ends, which lost 1 base and 3 bases, there was a span of 12 bases. The CDR3 contains 15 residues. Germline V gives CDR1 KGHSH, CDR2 LQKENI. CDR3 coding DNA: TGTGCCAGCTCACCACTACAGGACAAGGAAGAGACCCAGTACTTC. Translated: CASSPLQDKEETQYF.

The chain uses TRBV15 and TRBJ2-7, with D uncertain. CDR1 is LNHNV, CDR2 YYDKDF, per germline (reference sequence). Deletions cut 0 bases from V and 5 bases from J, with 2 bases between. The CDR3 totals 11 residues. CDR3 residues: CATSRDNEQYF. Written as DNA, the CDR3 is TGTGCCACCAGCAGAGATAACGAGCAGTACTTC. The full variable domain, in which reference TRBV15 and TRBJ2-7 provide the parts outside the CDR3, is DAMVIQNPRYQVTQFGKPVTLSCSQTLNHNVMYWYQQKSSQAPKLLFHYYDKDFNNEADTPDNFQSRRPNTSFCFLDIRSPGLGDTAMYLCATSRDNEQYFGPGTRLTVT.

The rearrangement uses TRBV29-1 and TRBJ1-3; 8 bases map to TRBD1. The V gene end was trimmed by 0 bases and the J gene end by 4 bases; junction bases not matched to a gene: 8. The V gene's germline CDR1 is SQVTM and CDR2 ANQGSEA. The CDR3 extends over 16 amino acids. The CDR3 coding sequence is TGCAGCGTTGAAGATTGGGGGGACAGGTCAGGAAACACCATATATTTT. It yields the protein CSVEDWGDRSGNTIYF.

J is TRBJ1-6 and V is TRBV19, with D possibly being TRBD1 (6 bases). The CDR3 totals 15 residues. The V gene's germline CDR1 is LNHDA and CDR2 SQIVND (reference sequence). V gave up 8 bases and J gave up 4 bases, with 15 bases separating them. The CDR3 reads CASSAGGAYNSPLHF. The CDR3, as DNA: TGTGCCAGTTCTGCCGGGGGGGCGTATAATTCACCCCTCCACTTT.

The chain employs TRBV28 and TRBJ2-1; a weak D match, TRBD1 (6 bases). Germline loops: CDR1 MDHEN, CDR2 SYDVKM. CDR3 length equals 15 residues. Trimming left V 3 bases short and J 8 bases short, with 17 bases between. CDR3 nucleotide sequence: TGTGCCAGCAGTTTCTTTGCGGACAGCCGTTATGAGCAGTTCTTC. Translation: CASSFFADSRYEQFF.

CDR3 nucleotide sequence: TGTGCCAGCAGTTTATCTCCTGTTAGCAATCAGCCCCAGCATTTT. Its translation is CASSLSPVSNQPQHF. The chain uses TRBV27 and TRBJ1-5; no clear D gene. CDR3 length: 15 amino acids. The V end was cut by 0 bases, the J end by 0 bases, with 6 bases between. Germline loops: CDR1 MNHEY, CDR2 SMNVEV (reference sequence).

CDR3 sequence reads: CATRNGRVATNEKLFF. The DNA for the CDR3 is TGTGCCACCAGGAATGGCAGGGTCGCAACTAATGAAAAACTGTTTTTT. The chain couples TRBV15 to TRBJ1-4, with D tentatively TRBD1 (5 bases). The CDR3 runs to 16 residues. Trimming removed 6 bases from V and 0 bases from J, with 14 bases in between. Germline CDR1 LNHNV, CDR2 YYDKDF (reference sequence).

The chain employs TRBV6-5 and TRBJ1-2; a possible D gene is TRBD1 (6 bases). CDR1 and CDR2 (germline): MNHEY, SVGAGI. The V and J ends lost 2 bases and 5 bases respectively, with 12 bases between them. The CDR3 loop spans 14 amino acids. CDR3 region: CASSYHTQGYGYTF. The CDR3 bases are TGTGCCAGCAGTTACCATACACAGGGTTATGGCTACACCTTC.

The rearrangement links TRBV5-1 to TRBJ1-6; D is ambiguous. Germline V gives CDR1 SGHRS, CDR2 YFSETQ. Between the trimmed V and J ends, which lost 4 bases and 8 bases, there was a span of 16 bases. The CDR3 is made up of 15 amino acids. The CDR3 region is CASSLDGFEDSPLHF. The CDR3 nucleotides are TGCGCCAGCAGCCTAGACGGATTTGAAGATTCACCCCTCCACTTT.

The V and J genes are TRBV14 and TRBJ1-6; D is unresolved. This CDR3 is built from 15 residues. Germline lookup yields CDR1 SGHDN and CDR2 FVKESK. V lost 1 base and J 4 bases, leaving 8 bases between the germline ends. In nucleotides, the CDR3 is TGTGCCAGCAGCCAAGGAGGGCTTTATAATTCACCCCTCCACTTT. Its translation is CASSQGGLYNSPLHF.